The following is a TCR beta chain sequence with its context. TCRdb's table, derived via immunoSEQ multiplex PCR, lists solely in-frame clones and lacks some. The sample lists 55,000 to 80,000 clones; 95% were seen once. This sample stems from a study of cytomegalovirus exposure and HLA in healthy donors. The length of the CDR3 is 11 residues. V was shortened by 5 bases and J by 3 bases, with 5 bases between the two germline ends. Germline CDR1 and CDR2: LGHNA and YSLEER. The receptor's source is a woman aged 18-29 years in good health and CMV-seropositive. The chain couples TRBV4-3 to TRBJ2-7, with D unclear. Sequenced input: PBMCs. The CDR3 protein is CASSDSYEQYF. CDR3 coding DNA: TGCGCCAGCAGCGATAGCTACGAGCAGTACTTC.